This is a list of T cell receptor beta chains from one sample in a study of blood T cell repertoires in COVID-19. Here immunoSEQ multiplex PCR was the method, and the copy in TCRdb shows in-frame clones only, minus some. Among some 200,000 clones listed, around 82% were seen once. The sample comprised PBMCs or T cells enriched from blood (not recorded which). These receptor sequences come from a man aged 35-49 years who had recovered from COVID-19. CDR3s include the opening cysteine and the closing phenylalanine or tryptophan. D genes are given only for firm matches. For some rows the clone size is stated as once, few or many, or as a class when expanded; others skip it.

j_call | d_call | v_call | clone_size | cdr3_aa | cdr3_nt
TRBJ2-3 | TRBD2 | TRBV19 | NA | CASRSEASGGSDTQYF | TGTGCCAGTAGATCCGAGGCCAGCGGGGGATCAGATACGCAGTATTTT
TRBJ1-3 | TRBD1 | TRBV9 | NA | CASSERQGPGNTIYF | TGTGCCAGCAGCGAGAGACAGGGGCCTGGAAACACCATATATTTT
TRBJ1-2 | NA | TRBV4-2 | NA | CASSQDLTTHYTF | TGTGCCAGCAGCCAAGATTTGACAACCCACTACACCTTC
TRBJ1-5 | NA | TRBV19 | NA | CASSMGPLSNQPQHF | TGTGCCAGTAGTATGGGCCCGCTTAGCAATCAGCCCCAGCATTTT
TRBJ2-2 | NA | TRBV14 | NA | CASSQGTDPYGELFF | TGTGCCAGCAGCCAAGGGACAGACCCCTATGGGGAGCTGTTTTTT
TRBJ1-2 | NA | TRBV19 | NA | CASRYTSGTYGGYTF | TGTGCCAGTAGGTACACATCCGGGACATACGGGGGCTACACCTTC
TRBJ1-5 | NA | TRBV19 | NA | CASSIKHFGGQPQHF | TGTGCCAGTAGTATTAAACATTTCGGGGGTCAGCCCCAGCATTTT
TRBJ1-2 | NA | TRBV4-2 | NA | CASNDDSYGYTF | TGTGCCAGCAACGACGACTCCTATGGCTACACCTTC
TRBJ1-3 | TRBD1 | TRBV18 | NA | CASSPSDRVAGNTIYF | TGTGCCAGCTCACCATCCGACAGGGTTGCTGGAAACACCATATATTTT
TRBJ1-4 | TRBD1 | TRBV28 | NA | CASGQGVGEKLFF | TGTGCCAGCGGACAGGGGGTGGGTGAAAAACTGTTTTTT
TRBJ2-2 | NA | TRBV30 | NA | CAWSVPGGVSGELFF | TGTGCCTGGAGTGTACCAGGCGGGGTATCCGGGGAGCTGTTTTTT
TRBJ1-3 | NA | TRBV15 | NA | CATSRGFHPDTIYF | TGTGCCACCAGCAGAGGCTTCCACCCGGACACCATATATTTT
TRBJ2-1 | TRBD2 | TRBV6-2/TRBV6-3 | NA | CASSYDGLAAYNEQFF | TGTGCCAGCAGTTACGACGGACTAGCGGCCTACAATGAGCAGTTCTTC
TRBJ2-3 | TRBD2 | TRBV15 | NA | CATSRSGGEGDTQYF | TGTGCCACCAGCCGAAGCGGGGGGGAAGGGGATACGCAGTATTTT
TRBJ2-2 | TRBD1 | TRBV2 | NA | CASSEWDRVTGELFF | TGTGCCAGCAGTGAATGGGACAGGGTCACCGGGGAGCTGTTTTTT
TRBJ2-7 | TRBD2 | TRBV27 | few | CATRLGTTSYEQYF | TGTGCCACCCGGCTAGGGACTACCTCCTACGAGCAGTACTTC
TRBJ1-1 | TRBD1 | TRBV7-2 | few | CASSPGQGPLTEAFF | TGTGCCAGCAGCCCGGGACAGGGGCCGCTCACTGAAGCTTTCTTT
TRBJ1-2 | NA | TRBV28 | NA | CASTSPGQADYGYTF | TGTGCCAGTACATCACCGGGACAAGCAGACTATGGCTACACCTTC
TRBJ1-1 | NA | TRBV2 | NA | CASSERSIRWTEAFF | TGTGCCAGCAGTGAGCGATCCATCCGGTGGACTGAAGCTTTCTTT
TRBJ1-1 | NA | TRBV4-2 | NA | CASSQDRRTNTEAFF | TGTGCCAGCAGCCAAGATCGTAGAACGAACACTGAAGCTTTCTTT
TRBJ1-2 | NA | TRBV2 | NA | CASSVQGYYGYTF | TGTGCCAGCAGTGTACAGGGCTACTATGGCTACACCTTC
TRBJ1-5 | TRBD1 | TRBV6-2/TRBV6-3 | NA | CASSFAGQGRQPQHF | TGTGCCAGCAGTTTCGCGGGACAGGGGAGGCAGCCCCAGCATTTT
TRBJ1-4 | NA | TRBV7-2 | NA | CASSQGRVNKGKLFF | TGTGCCAGCAGCCAGGGGAGGGTGAATAAGGGAAAACTGTTTTTT
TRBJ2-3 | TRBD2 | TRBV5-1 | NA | CASSPSIHSGGGGFSDTQYF | TGCGCCAGCAGCCCCTCGATCCACAGCGGGGGCGGCGGGTTTTCGGATACGCAGTATTTT
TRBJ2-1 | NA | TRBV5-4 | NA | CASSSRLGLSSSYNEQFF | TGTGCCAGCAGCTCGAGGTTGGGACTCTCTAGCTCCTACAATGAGCAGTTCTTC
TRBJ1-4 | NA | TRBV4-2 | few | CASSLGREVANEKLFF | TGTGCCAGCAGCCTGGGACGGGAGGTGGCTAATGAAAAACTGTTTTTT
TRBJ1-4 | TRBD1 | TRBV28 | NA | CASSLPTGGNEKLFF | TGTGCCAGCAGTTTACCGACAGGGGGCAATGAAAAACTGTTTTTT
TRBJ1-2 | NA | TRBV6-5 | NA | CASSYVMEGRGGYTF | TGTGCCAGCAGTTACGTCATGGAGGGAAGGGGAGGCTACACCTTC
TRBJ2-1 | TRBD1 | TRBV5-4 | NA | CAFQRQGSFSYNEQFF | TGTGCCTTCCAACGACAGGGGAGTTTCTCCTACAATGAGCAGTTCTTC
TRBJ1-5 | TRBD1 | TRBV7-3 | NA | CASSSGQEDIYSNQPQHF | TGTGCCAGCAGCTCGGGACAGGAGGACATATATAGCAATCAGCCCCAGCATTTT
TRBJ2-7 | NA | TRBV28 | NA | CASSRGEQYF | TGTGCCAGCAGTAGGGGCGAGCAGTACTTC
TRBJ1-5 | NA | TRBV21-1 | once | CASSKARCGGGSNQPQHF | TGTGCCAGCAGCAAAGCGCGTTGTGGAGGTGGCAGCAATCAGCCCCAGCATTTT
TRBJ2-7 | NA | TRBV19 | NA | CASSMSTASSYEQYF | TGTGCCAGTAGTATGTCTACTGCGAGCTCCTACGAGCAGTACTTC
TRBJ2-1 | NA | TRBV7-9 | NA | CASSLLRTPAWNEQFF | TGTGCCAGCAGCTTACTTAGGACTCCTGCTTGGAATGAGCAGTTCTTC
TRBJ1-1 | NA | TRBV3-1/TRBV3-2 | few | CASSKQLMNTEAFF | TGTGCCAGCAGCAAACAGCTCATGAACACTGAAGCTTTCTTT
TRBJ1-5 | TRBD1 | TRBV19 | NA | CASSPDRAGTQPQHF | TGTGCCAGTAGTCCCGACAGGGCGGGTACCCAGCCCCAGCATTTT
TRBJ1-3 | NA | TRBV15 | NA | CATSTSAGPYKERNTIYF | TGTGCCACCAGCACTTCGGCAGGGCCCTACAAGGAGCGAAACACCATATATTTT
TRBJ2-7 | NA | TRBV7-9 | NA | CASSFPPGNGPYEQYF | TGTGCCAGCAGCTTTCCCCCAGGGAATGGGCCCTACGAGCAGTACTTC
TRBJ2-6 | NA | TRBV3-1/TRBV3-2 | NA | CASSQVAQGGSVRGANVLTF | TGTGCCAGCAGCCAAGTTGCGCAGGGGGGAAGCGTAAGAGGGGCCAACGTCCTGACTTTC
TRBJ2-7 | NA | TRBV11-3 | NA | CASSLGGGTYEQYF | TGTGCCAGCAGCTTAGGGGGCGGTACCTACGAGCAGTACTTC
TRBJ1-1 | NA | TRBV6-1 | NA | CASSELGGMNTEAFF | TGTGCCAGCAGTGAATTGGGGGGGATGAACACTGAAGCTTTCTTT
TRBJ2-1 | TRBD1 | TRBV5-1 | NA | CASSTRDSNYNEQFF | TGCGCCAGCAGCACCCGGGACAGCAACTACAATGAGCAGTTCTTC
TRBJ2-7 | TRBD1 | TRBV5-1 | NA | CASSFAGTGGYEQYF | TGCGCCAGCAGCTTCGCCGGGACAGGGGGCTACGAGCAGTACTTC
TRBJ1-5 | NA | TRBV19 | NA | CASSMLGAAQPQHF | TGTGCCAGTAGTATGCTGGGGGCAGCTCAGCCCCAGCATTTT
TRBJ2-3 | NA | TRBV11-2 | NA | CASSLIGGDTQYF | TGTGCCAGCAGCTTAATAGGGGGAGATACGCAGTATTTT
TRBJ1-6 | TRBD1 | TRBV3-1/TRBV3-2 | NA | CASSQRGQDYNSPLHF | TGTGCCAGCAGCCAACGGGGACAGGACTATAATTCACCCCTCCACTTT
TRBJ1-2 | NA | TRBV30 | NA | CAFSGGAGLYGYTF | TGTGCCTTTTCAGGAGGGGCAGGACTCTATGGCTACACCTTC
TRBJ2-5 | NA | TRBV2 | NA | CASIRDYQETQYF | TGTGCCAGCATCCGGGACTACCAAGAGACCCAGTACTTC